This T cell receptor (beta chain) was sequenced for a study of identical twins. Study-wide results and caveats: Out-of-frame alpha sequences shared by twins showed excess low generation probability.

The CDR3 is 13 amino acids. The V gene's germline CDR1 is WNHNN and CDR2 SYGVQD (reference sequence). V was cut by 3 bases and J by 1 base, with 6 bases left in between. This clonotype has more than one count but fewer than ten. Its antigen is undetermined. TCRdb reprocessed the 5' RACE reads via MiXCR and lists one record per CDR3 protein. The table shows about 790,000 distinct CDR3 sequences, with 15% to 20% occurring only once. The same data also contributed to another study, on T cells expressing NK-cell markers. This second study says: The dominant NKG2C+ clonotypes represented about 1.0-7.0% of CD8+ T cells in six donors.

Specimen: PBMCs. The sequence was obtained from a young woman in good health. The rearrangement uses TRBV10-1 and TRBJ2-5; D is ambiguous. CDR3 sequence: CASSEHGQETQYF. The CDR3 nucleotides are TGCGCCAGCAGTGAACACGGCCAAGAGACCCAGTACTTC.